This TCR beta chain appears in the sequencing data of a study of Graves' ophthalmopathy and Graves' hyperthyroidism. At the level of the study: There was a collection of peripheral blood at initial diagnosis, before any treatment. Study-level results: Blood shared most expanded thyroid clonotypes above 0.001 frequency.

From germline, CDR1 is MDHEN and CDR2 SYDVKM. V was pared by 4 bases and J by 8 bases, with 6 bases between. The CDR3 loop spans 11 amino acids. This clonotype was observed many times. Its antigen is not known. TCR beta CDR3 regions were amplified from RNA transcripts. Following a first-round RT-PCR that used HTBI primers, a second-round multiplex PCR was carried out. Via MiXCR, TCRdb re-called the multiplex PCR reads, giving one row per CDR3 protein. The sample yields 620,000 or so distinct CDR3 sequences, around a fifth seen once. Among the hyperthyroidism patients, all were newly diagnosed, aged 18 to 65, with under 2 months' duration. PBMCs stemmed from over 9.5 ml of fresh peripheral blood.

The source material was peripheral blood. This clonotype was sampled from a woman between 18 and 29 years old with stable Graves' hyperthyroidism. Some clones in this sample may be carry-over from other donors' samples. The rearrangement links TRBV28 to TRBJ1-3; D not resolved. The chain's CDR3 is CASSSRDTIYF. In DNA form, the CDR3 reads TGTGCCAGCAGTTCGAGGGACACCATATATTTT.